These 29 T cell receptor beta chains came from one sample sequenced in a study of shared clonotypes between healthy human individuals. Naivety among CD8 cells was defined by CD45RO negativity and positive CCR7 selection, thereby excluding terminally differentiated effector memory CD45RA+ cells. Sequencing used immunoSEQ multiplex PCR; TCRdb keeps in-frame clones, though not all of them. Seen here are around 600,000 clones, around 96% observed once, and the top ten hold over 0.1%. Sequencing was performed on naive CD8+ T cells sorted from blood. The receptors here all came from a woman aged 30 to 39 in good health.

V and J are TRBV27 and TRBJ1-5; D gene ambiguous. The ends were cut back, 8 bases at V and 3 bases at J, with 8 bases in the middle. CDR3 length: 12 residues. Germline V gene lookup returns CDR1 MNHEY and CDR2 SMNVEV (reference sequence). CDR3 protein: CASSTINQPQHF. The CDR3 DNA sequence: TGTGCCAGCTCTACTATCAATCAGCCCCAGCATTTT.

This chain links TRBV6-6 with TRBJ1-4; D is ambiguous. Germline values: CDR1 MNHNY, CDR2 SVGAGI (reference sequence). CDR3 length equals 14 residues. V was pared by 3 bases and J by 0 bases, with 5 bases between. The CDR3 DNA is TGTGCCAGCAGTTATATTTCAACTAATGAAAAACTGTTTTTT. Amino acids: CASSYISTNEKLFF.

This chain joins TRBV5-8 and TRBJ2-7; no clear D gene. Trimming took 2 bases from V and 2 from J, leaving 14 bases between them. This CDR3 comprises 15 residues. Germline V gene lookup returns CDR1 SGHTS and CDR2 YDEGEE. The CDR3 DNA reads TGTGCCAGCAGCTTTGAATTCAGGCCAACCTACGAGCAGTACTTC. Protein product: CASSFEFRPTYEQYF.

The gene calls are TRBV28 and TRBJ2-3, with no clear D. Trimming took off 3 bases at V and 4 bases at J, with 14 bases between the two ends. Germline CDR1 reads MDHEN; CDR2 reads SYDVKM. This CDR3 is 15 amino acids long. The chain's CDR3 is CASSLWWENSDTQYF. The CDR3 DNA reads TGTGCCAGCAGTTTGTGGTGGGAAAACTCAGATACGCAGTATTTT. The variable domain in full, completed from reference TRBV28 and TRBJ2-3, reads DVKVTQSSRYLVKRTGEKVFLECVQDMDHENMFWYRQDPGLGLRLIYFSYDVKMKEKGDIPEGYSVSREKKERFSLILESASTNQTSMYLCASSLWWENSDTQYFGPGTRLTVL.

This sequence joins TRBV7-6 and TRBJ2-7; 8 bases fit TRBD1. Per the germline V gene, CDR1 is SGHVS and CDR2 is FNYEAQ. The CDR3 covers 18 residues. V lost 2 bases to trimming and J lost 3 bases; unmatched junction nucleotides: 15. The CDR3, as DNA: TGTGCCAGCAGCTTAAATCGGGCCCCCGCAGGGGGCTTCTACGAGCAGTACTTC. Translation: CASSLNRAPAGGFYEQYF.

The chain joins TRBV4-1 to TRBJ1-6; D call uncertain. The germline gives CDR1 MGHRA, CDR2 YSYEKL. CDR3 length: 17 residues. V was clipped by 0 bases and J by 6 bases, with 15 bases between them. The CDR3 reads CASSQEIYSPGNSPLHF. The CDR3 nucleotides read TGCGCCAGCAGCCAAGAGATTTACAGTCCTGGTAATTCACCCCTCCACTTT.

This chain connects TRBV7-9 to TRBJ2-5; TRBD2 agrees at 9 bases. Germline V CDR1 and CDR2: SEHNR, FQNEAQ (reference sequence). The CDR3 consists of 17 residues. Trimming at V came to 5 bases and at J to 2 bases, leaving 12 bases not matched to a gene. For the CDR3, the DNA is TGTGCCAGCAGCCCGAGAGGGTTAGCGGGAGCGCAAGAGACCCAGTACTTC. It is translated as CASSPRGLAGAQETQYF.

The chain couples TRBV28 to TRBJ1-2, with D uncertain. Germline V gene lookup returns CDR1 MDHEN and CDR2 SYDVKM. The CDR3 consists of 17 residues. Trimming stripped 2 bases from V and 0 bases from J, with 16 bases between. The CDR3 bases are TGTGCCAGCAGTTTAACCGTACAGTCGTTTCCTAACTATGGCTACACCTTC. Translating gives CASSLTVQSFPNYGYTF.

J is TRBJ1-5 and V is TRBV19, with D perhaps matching TRBD1 (6 bases). The CDR3 loop spans 17 amino acids. Between the trimmed V and J ends, which lost 0 bases and 6 bases, there was a span of 18 bases. CDR1 LNHDA and CDR2 SQIVND come from the germline V gene (reference sequence). CDR3 residues: CASSIDPGREGGQPQHF. As DNA, the CDR3 is TGTGCCAGTAGTATAGATCCCGGGAGGGAAGGGGGTCAGCCCCAGCATTTT.

The genes are TRBV28 and TRBJ2-3; no clear D gene. The CDR3 totals 11 residues. Germline V gene lookup returns CDR1 MDHEN and CDR2 SYDVKM. The V end lost 3 bases, the J end lost 8 bases, and 6 bases lay between the germline ends. CDR3 sequence: CASSFFGTQYF. In DNA form, the CDR3 reads TGTGCCAGCAGTTTCTTCGGTACGCAGTATTTT.

This chain uses TRBV10-3 with TRBJ2-1; D is perhaps TRBD2 (5 bases). This CDR3 is built from 13 residues. Looked up from germline, CDR1 is ENHRY and CDR2 is SYGVKD. Trimming stripped 7 bases from V and 8 bases from J, with 15 bases between. The DNA of the CDR3 is TGTGCCATCACTGAAGGGAGTAGAGATGAGCAGTTCTTC. As protein: CAITEGSRDEQFF.

The CDR3 nucleotides are TGTGGCATGCCTATTATAACACAAAGTCGGGCCAACGTCCTGACTTTC. This codes for CGMPIITQSRANVLTF. This chain connects TRBV8-2 to TRBJ2-6. TRBV8-2 is described as a pseudogene. This CDR3 comprises 16 residues.

The chain uses TRBV4-2 and TRBJ2-3, with TRBD2 matching over 8 bases. The germline V gene has CDR1 LGHNA and CDR2 YNFKEQ. The length of the CDR3 is 17 residues. V lost 7 bases to trimming and J lost 0 bases; unmatched junction nucleotides: 12. The CDR3 DNA reads TGTGCCAGCAACATCGAAAAAAGCGGGAGAAGCACAGATACGCAGTATTTT. Its protein product is CASNIEKSGRSTDTQYF.

V gene TRBV29-1 combines with J gene TRBJ2-5; D possibly matches TRBD1 or TRBD2 (5 bases each). V was clipped by 6 bases and J by 3 bases, with 17 bases between them. This CDR3 comprises 14 residues. In germline, CDR1 is SQVTM, CDR2 ANQGSEA. CDR3 DNA sequence: TGCAGCGTCCAGGGCCAAGAGGGAGAAGAGACCCAGTACTTC. Protein: CSVQGQEGEETQYF.

Regarding this clone: Germline and junction disagree at one end, which may indicate a read error. J is TRBJ2-7 and V is TRBV2; 9 bases line up with TRBD2. The length of the CDR3 is 14 residues. Germline CDR1 is SNHLY and CDR2 is FYNNEI. CDR3 DNA: TGTGCCAGCAGTCCGGGACTAGCAATCTACGGGCAGTACTTC. Translating gives CASSPGLAIYGQYF.

The genes are TRBV29-1 and TRBJ1-2; 8 nucleotides line up with TRBD1. V shed 6 bases, J shed 3 bases, and the junction held 12 bases outside the gene matches. The CDR3 contains 15 residues. Germline CDR1 reads SQVTM; CDR2 reads ANQGSEA. The CDR3 region has the DNA TGCAGCGTCGGTCCCGGGACAGGTCTCGACTATGGCTACACCTTC. Its translation: CSVGPGTGLDYGYTF.

V and J are TRBV5-6 and TRBJ2-1, with 7 bases matching TRBD2. The V gene's germline CDR1 is SGHDT and CDR2 YYEEEE. This CDR3 spans 14 amino acids. Trimming removed 2 bases from V and 7 bases from J; junction bases left unmatched: 6. The CDR3 DNA sequence: TGTGCCAGCAGCTTAGGACTAGATAGGAATGAGCAGTTCTTC. Its protein is CASSLGLDRNEQFF.

The chain combines TRBV5-6 with TRBJ1-2; the D gene is possibly TRBD1 (5 bases). CDR3 length equals 15 residues. The ends were cut back, 4 bases at V and 1 base at J, with 14 bases in the middle. Germline assignment: CDR1 SGHDT and CDR2 YYEEEE. The CDR3 DNA is TGTGCCAGCAGCCGCCCCAGGGCCGGTAACTATGGCTACACCTTC. It translates to CASSRPRAGNYGYTF.

This rearrangement joins TRBV9 to TRBJ2-1; 10 nucleotides line up with TRBD2. The length of the CDR3 is 14 residues. CDR1 SGDLS and CDR2 YYNGEE come from the germline V gene. The ends lost 3 bases at V and 3 bases at J; junction bases unmatched: 0. The CDR3 DNA is TGTGCCAGCAGCGCTAGCGGGGGCTACAATGAGCAGTTCTTC. Its protein product is CASSASGGYNEQFF.

The chain recombines TRBV18 with TRBJ2-6; 7 nucleotides align to TRBD1. Looked up from germline, CDR1 is KGHSH and CDR2 is LQKENI. With 2 bases clipped from V and 0 bases from J, the junction kept 13 bases outside the gene matches. CDR3 length equals 20 residues. The CDR3: CASSPRTGRRSSSGANVLTF. The CDR3 DNA is TGTGCCAGCTCACCAAGGACAGGACGTAGAAGTAGCTCTGGGGCCAACGTCCTGACTTTC.

The V call is TRBV9, the J call TRBJ2-5; TRBD1 or TRBD2 may be the D gene (6 bases each). The J call may be incorrect, as the DNA end agrees better with TRBJ2-7. The CDR3 covers 13 residues. Per the germline V gene, CDR1 is SGDLS and CDR2 is YYNGEE. CDR3: CASSVGGGGEQYF. The CDR3 DNA reads as TGTGCCAGCAGCGTAGGAGGAGGGGGCGAGCAGTACTTC.

The J gene is TRBJ2-7, the V gene TRBV7-3; tentatively, D is TRBD1 (6 bases). Trimming stripped 0 bases from V and 7 bases from J, with 22 bases between. This CDR3 is built from 17 residues. Looked up from germline, CDR1 is SGHTA and CDR2 is FQGTGA. In DNA form, the CDR3 reads TGTGCCAGCAGCTTAACGTTGCCAGGGGACCCACTGTGGGAGCAGTACTTC. It is translated as CASSLTLPGDPLWEQYF.

This clone showed up just once. The chain combines TRBV28 with TRBJ1-1; the match to TRBD1 covers 7 bases. After removal of 4 bases from V and 0 bases from J, the junction contained 8 bases not matched to a gene. This CDR3 has 16 residues. Germline V CDR1 and CDR2: MDHEN, SYDVKM. DNA of the CDR3: TGTGCCAGCAGTTATACAGGGGAGGGGATGAACACTGAAGCTTTCTTT. The encoded protein is CASSYTGEGMNTEAFF.

In regard to this clone: Other DNA sequences in this specimen translate into the identical CDR3. The chain has TRBV27 and TRBJ2-5; tentative D call: TRBD2 (6 bases). Trimming took 3 bases from V and 5 from J, leaving 13 bases between them. CDR3 length equals 14 residues. The germline CDR1 and CDR2 sequences are MNHEY and SMNVEV (reference sequence). CDR3 sequence: CASSFGTPGETQYF. In DNA form, the CDR3 reads TGTGCCAGCAGTTTCGGGACTCCGGGGGAGACCCAGTACTTC.

The chain links TRBV18 to TRBJ1-4; D gene uncertain. The V end lost 2 bases, the J end lost 5 bases, and 3 bases lay between the germline ends. The CDR3 length is 12 residues. From germline, CDR1 is KGHSH and CDR2 LQKENI. For the CDR3, the DNA is TGTGCCAGCTCACCAAGCAATGAAAAACTGTTTTTT. It codes for CASSPSNEKLFF.

The chain links TRBV5-6 to TRBJ2-1, with D unresolved. CDR1 is SGHDT, CDR2 YYEEEE, per germline. Trimming removed 7 bases at V and 5 bases at J, with 16 bases between. This CDR3 has 14 amino acids. The CDR3 coding sequence is TGTGCCAGCTCCCGTGGTAGGCGGAACAATGAGCAGTTCTTC. This gives the protein CASSRGRRNNEQFF.

V is TRBV23-1 and J is TRBJ1-4; D uncertain. TRBV23-1 qualifies as an ORF whose function is uncertain. The CDR3 runs 13 residues. Trimming cost V 3 bases and J 5 bases, with 7 bases left between them. The CDR3 loop is CASSHLQNEKLFF. As DNA, the CDR3 is TGCGCCAGCAGTCATCTACAGAATGAAAAACTGTTTTTT.

This clone was seen once. At the DNA level, this CDR3 is encoded by other sequences in the same sample as well. V and J are TRBV19 and TRBJ2-1; D unresolved. Germline values: CDR1 LNHDA, CDR2 SQIVND (reference sequence). V was clipped by 5 bases and J by 0 bases, with 5 bases between them. The CDR3 is 13 residues long. In DNA form, the CDR3 reads TGTGCCAGTAGTCTTAGCTCCTACAATGAGCAGTTCTTC. It specifies CASSLSSYNEQFF.

This rearrangement joins TRBV4-1 to TRBJ2-1; 11 nucleotides match TRBD2. CDR1 and CDR2 from the germline V gene are MGHRA and YSYEKL. The CDR3 is 18 residues long. The J segment lost 10 bases and the V segment lost 0 bases, leaving 14 bases of the junction unmatched. The CDR3 DNA sequence: TGCGCCAGCAGCCAAGAAACCCTACTAGCGGGAGACCCGAGGGAGCAGTTCTTC. Amino acids: CASSQETLLAGDPREQFF.